Listed below are T cell receptor beta chains from one sample, sequenced in a study of T-cell memory formation after mild COVID-19. TCRdb recomputed calls from the 5' RACE reads with MiXCR, one row per CDR3 protein. The table has almost 550,000 distinct CDR3 sequences, approximately 20% seen once. The sample taken for sequencing was PBMCs or a T cell subset sorted from them (not recorded which). The receptors derive from an adult woman who had mild COVID-19 (a few samples of this study predate the infection). Cell type and time point are not known. Each CDR3 is given without its conserved first and last residue. Fields, in order: clone size, J gene, V gene, CDR3 protein. Clone size is shown for a subset of rows, as once, few, many or a class of expanded clone.

clone size: many; J gene: TRBJ2-7; V gene: TRBV4-3; CDR3 protein: ASSRTRGYEQY
clone size: few; J gene: TRBJ2-3; V gene: TRBV7-6; CDR3 protein: ASSSIAEESTDTQY
clone size: NA; J gene: TRBJ2-7; V gene: TRBV4-1; CDR3 protein: ASSQEGQGAGHYEQY
clone size: NA; J gene: TRBJ2-2; V gene: TRBV3-1; CDR3 protein: ASSQTGVITGELF
clone size: few; J gene: TRBJ1-2; V gene: TRBV7-9; CDR3 protein: ASSLMGQGFRSGNYGYT
clone size: NA; J gene: TRBJ2-7; V gene: TRBV5-1; CDR3 protein: ASSLSGIPYEQY
clone size: NA; J gene: TRBJ2-1; V gene: TRBV4-2; CDR3 protein: ASSQGRLAAYNEQF
clone size: few; J gene: TRBJ2-1; V gene: TRBV7-2; CDR3 protein: ASSLLAGVVNNEQF
clone size: few; J gene: TRBJ1-5; V gene: TRBV15; CDR3 protein: ATSRGYDRNSNQPQH
clone size: NA; J gene: TRBJ2-1; V gene: TRBV7-2; CDR3 protein: ASSLPGTQVGEQF
clone size: NA; J gene: TRBJ2-1; V gene: TRBV1; CDR3 protein: TSSLPGGEQF
clone size: NA; J gene: TRBJ2-7; V gene: TRBV9; CDR3 protein: ASSVGPGGTYEQY
clone size: few; J gene: TRBJ2-3; V gene: TRBV7-3; CDR3 protein: ASSPSLGDTQY
clone size: few; J gene: TRBJ1-1; V gene: TRBV12-3/TRBV12-4; CDR3 protein: AIRQGSRAF
clone size: NA; J gene: TRBJ1-2; V gene: TRBV21-1; CDR3 protein: ASRPATGPSSYGYT
clone size: NA; J gene: TRBJ1-1; V gene: TRBV7-2; CDR3 protein: ASSFRLGKHTEAF
clone size: NA; J gene: TRBJ1-1; V gene: TRBV10-3; CDR3 protein: AIGQTEAF
clone size: NA; J gene: TRBJ2-7; V gene: TRBV27; CDR3 protein: ASSSPGGASYEQY